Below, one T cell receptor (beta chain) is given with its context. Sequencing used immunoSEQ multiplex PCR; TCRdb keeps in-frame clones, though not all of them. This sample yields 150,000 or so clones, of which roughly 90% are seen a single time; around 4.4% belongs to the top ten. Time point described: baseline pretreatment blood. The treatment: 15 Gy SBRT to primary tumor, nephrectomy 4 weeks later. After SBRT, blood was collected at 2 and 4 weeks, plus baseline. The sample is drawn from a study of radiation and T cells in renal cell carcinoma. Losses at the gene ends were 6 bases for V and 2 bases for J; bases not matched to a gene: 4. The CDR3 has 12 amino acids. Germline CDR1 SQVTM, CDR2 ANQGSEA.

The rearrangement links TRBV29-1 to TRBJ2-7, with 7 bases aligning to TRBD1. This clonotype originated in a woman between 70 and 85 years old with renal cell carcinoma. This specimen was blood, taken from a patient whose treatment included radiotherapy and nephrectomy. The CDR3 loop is CSVRDSPYEQYF. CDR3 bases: TGCAGCGTAAGGGACAGCCCCTACGAGCAGTACTTC.